These 20 T cell receptor beta chains were sequenced from one sample in a study of T cell repertoires in cytomegalovirus infection. TCRdb analysed the reads with MiXCR anew, one entry per CDR3 protein. The table includes around 710,000 distinct CDR3 sequences, almost 30% detected once. These receptors are not linked to any known antigen. The sample consisted of cultured CD8+ T cells from PBMCs, taken from culture after CMV antigen stimulation. The receptors originated from a human donor in good health (CMV status not recorded). Some clones in this sample may be carry-over from other donors' samples.

This clonotype has just a few counts. The chain has TRBV6-2 or TRBV6-3 and TRBJ2-4, with 7 bases aligning to TRBD2. CDR1 is MNHEY and CDR2 is SVGEGT in the germline V gene. V lost 4 bases, J lost 9 bases, and 12 bases stayed unmatched. There are 15 residues in the CDR3. The CDR3 region is CASSSPGEGKGIQYF. The CDR3 DNA is TGTGCCAGCAGTTCCCCCGGGGAGGGGAAAGGCATTCAGTACTTC.

The chain carries TRBV6-6 and TRBJ1-2, with D maybe TRBD1 (6 bases). There are 11 residues in the CDR3. Trimming stripped 7 bases from V and 8 bases from J, with 11 bases between. CDR1 MNHNY and CDR2 SVGAGI come from the germline V gene (reference sequence). CDR3 in DNA: TGTGCCAGCATCCACGGGGGCGGCTACACCTTC. It codes for CASIHGGGYTF.

This clonotype was picked up a small number of times. The J gene is TRBJ1-1, the V gene TRBV12-3 or TRBV12-4; D is undetermined. V lost 7 bases and J lost 3, with 18 bases in between. The CDR3 contains 15 residues. For the CDR3, the DNA is TGTGCCAGCAACGATAGTGGGGAGAGGGACACTGAAGCTTTCTTT. Its translation: CASNDSGERDTEAFF.

The V and J genes are TRBV7-9 and TRBJ1-2; D is unresolved. There are 10 residues in the CDR3. The V gene lost 5 bases and the J gene lost 5 bases, with 3 bases spanning the gap. CDR1 is SEHNR and CDR2 is FQNEAQ in the germline V gene (reference sequence). CDR3: CASSEYGYTF. Here the CDR3 DNA reads TGTGCCAGCAGCGAATATGGCTACACCTTC.

The V call is TRBV12-3 or TRBV12-4, the J call TRBJ2-3; possible D gene TRBD2, 6 bases. V lost 4 bases, J lost 0 bases, and 11 bases lay in between. The CDR3 covers 15 residues. The CDR3 coding sequence is TGTGCCAGCAGTTCCGGGGCGGGGAGCACAGATACGCAGTATTTT. As protein: CASSSGAGSTDTQYF.

This clonotype was counted once. V gene TRBV27 combines with J gene TRBJ1-4; no clear D gene. V was shortened by 2 bases and J by 2 bases, with 9 bases between the two germline ends. CDR3 size: 15 residues. Germline V gene data show CDR1 as MNHEY and CDR2 as SMNVEV (reference sequence). CDR3 sequence reads: CASSLSRRTNEKLFF. In DNA form, the CDR3 reads TGTGCCAGCAGTTTAAGTAGGCGCACTAATGAAAAACTGTTTTTT.

This clonotype was found a few times. This sequence joins TRBV7-2 and TRBJ2-7; D not certain. The CDR3 has 11 amino acids. Germline values: CDR1 SGHTA, CDR2 FQGNSA. Trimming cost V 0 bases and J 6 bases, with 3 bases left between them. The CDR3 here is CASSLAAEQYF. CDR3 bases: TGTGCCAGCAGCTTAGCGGCCGAGCAGTACTTC.

J is TRBJ1-5 and V is TRBV6-5; no clear D. V gave up 2 bases and J gave up 9 bases, with 11 bases separating them. The germline V gene encodes CDR1 MNHEY and CDR2 SVGAGI. The CDR3 is 13 residues long. The chain's CDR3 is CASSYRPLGPQHF. CDR3 bases: TGTGCCAGCAGTTACAGGCCACTGGGGCCCCAGCATTTT.

This chain uses TRBV7-8 with TRBJ2-3; D gene unclear. The CDR3 extends over 15 amino acids. Germline V lookup: CDR1 SGHVS, CDR2 FQNEAQ. The V gene lost 5 bases and the J gene lost 6 bases, with 18 bases spanning the gap. This chain's CDR3 is CASSLMDGLEDTQYF. The DNA for the CDR3 is TGTGCCAGCAGCCTGATGGACGGCCTCGAGGATACGCAGTATTTT.

J is TRBJ2-2 and V is TRBV7-3; 8 bases are a match to TRBD1. V was clipped by 4 bases and J by 4 bases; unmatched bases: 8. The CDR3 totals 16 residues. Germline CDR1 reads SGHTA; CDR2 reads FQGTGA. In DNA, the CDR3 is TGTGCCAGCAGCTACCTCAGGGGGCGCGCCACCGGGGAGCTGTTTTTT. It translates to CASSYLRGRATGELFF.

This clonotype has only a few counts. The chain employs TRBV12-3 or TRBV12-4 and TRBJ1-6, with D possibly matching TRBD1 (6 bases). The CDR3 is 15 amino acids. The V end lost 3 bases, the J end lost 8 bases, and 14 bases lay between the germline ends. CDR3 sequence (DNA): TGTGCCAGCAGTTTTGAGGGGGAGGCTCATTCACCCCTCCACTTT. Its translation: CASSFEGEAHSPLHF.

This clonotype was observed at least ten times. The V gene is TRBV10-3, the J gene TRBJ2-5; D uncertain. Trimming shortened V by 3 bases and J by 5 bases, and 7 bases separated the two germline ends. Germline values: CDR1 ENHRY, CDR2 SYGVKD. The CDR3 spans 12 residues. Here the CDR3 DNA reads TGTGCCATCAGTGACGGCCTTGAGACCCAGTACTTC. It yields the protein CAISDGLETQYF.

The rearrangement links TRBV2 to TRBJ2-2, with unresolved D. The CDR3 totals 12 residues. Trimming cost V 7 bases and J 6 bases, with 9 bases left between them. Germline V gene sequence: CDR1 SNHLY, CDR2 FYNNEI. The CDR3 loop is CASTRRPGELFF. The CDR3 DNA reads TGTGCCAGCACCCGACGGCCCGGGGAGCTGTTTTTT. The full variable domain, in which reference TRBV2 and TRBJ2-2 provide the parts outside the CDR3, is EPEVTQTPSHQVTQMGQEVILRCVPISNHLYFYWYRQILGQKVEFLVSFYNNEISEKSEIFDDQFSVERPDGSNFTLKIRSTKLEDSAMYFCASTRRPGELFFGEGSRLTVL.

The chain employs TRBV12-3 or TRBV12-4 and TRBJ1-2; the match to TRBD1 covers 8 bases. V was pared by 6 bases and J by 8 bases, with 8 bases of the junction left unmatched. CDR3 length: 13 amino acids. The chain's CDR3 is CASRPTGVVGYTF. In nucleotides, the CDR3 is TGTGCCAGCAGACCGACAGGGGTAGTAGGCTACACCTTC.

The CDR3 bases are TGCAGCGTTTGGGAGGTGAACACTGAAGCTTTCTTT. It codes for CSVWEVNTEAFF. V usage is TRBV29-1 and J usage is TRBJ1-1; D remains unclear. This CDR3 is 12 amino acids long. Germline V gene sequence: CDR1 SQVTM, CDR2 ANQGSEA. The V gene lost 5 bases and the J gene lost 0 bases, with 7 bases spanning the gap.

In DNA form, the CDR3 reads TGTGCCAGCAGTTACTCGACAGGGGGCGTCTATGGCTACACCTTC. It specifies CASSYSTGGVYGYTF. V gene TRBV6-5 combines with J gene TRBJ1-2, with 10 bases matching TRBD1. The CDR3 is 15 amino acids. V lost 0 bases, J lost 4 bases, and 2 bases stayed unmatched. Per the germline V gene, CDR1 is MNHEY and CDR2 is SVGAGI.

This chain links TRBV5-4 with TRBJ2-2; D perhaps matches TRBD1 (5 bases). V lost 3 bases, J lost 1 base, and 13 bases lay in between. CDR1 is SGHNT and CDR2 is YYREEE in the germline V gene (reference sequence). The CDR3 contains 16 residues. CDR3 DNA sequence: TGTGCCAGCAGCTCGGAGACAGAAATGAACACCGGGGAGCTGTTTTTT. Translated, it gives CASSSETEMNTGELFF. Complete variable domain (other parts from reference TRBV5-4 and TRBJ2-2): ETGVTQSPTHLIKTRGQQVTLRCSSQSGHNTVSWYQQALGQGPQFIFQYYREEENGRGNFPPRFSGLQFPNYSSELNVNALELDDSALYLCASSSETEMNTGELFFGEGSRLTVL.

The CDR3 region is CASSLTGEFMNTEAFF. CDR3 DNA: TGTGCCAGCAGTTTAACCGGGGAGTTCATGAACACTGAAGCTTTCTTT. The V and J genes are TRBV28 and TRBJ1-1; D is uncertain. CDR3 length: 16 amino acids. From germline, CDR1 is MDHEN and CDR2 SYDVKM. V was clipped by 2 bases and J by 0 bases, with 13 bases between them.

The chain has TRBV6-4 and TRBJ2-2; D remains unclear. With 3 bases removed from V and 6 bases from J, the gap between germline ends came to 5 bases. Germline lookup yields CDR1 MRHNA and CDR2 SNTAGT. This CDR3 spans 12 amino acids. The CDR3 protein is CASSDWAGELFF. The CDR3 nucleotides read TGTGCCAGCAGTGATTGGGCCGGGGAGCTGTTTTTT.

This clonotype was seen more than once but under ten times. This chain links TRBV6-6 with TRBJ2-1; D unclear. Looked up from germline, CDR1 is MNHNY and CDR2 is SVGAGI (reference sequence). This CDR3 region has 16 residues. The ends were cut back, 7 bases at V and 7 bases at J, with 23 bases in the middle. DNA for the CDR3: TGTGCCAGCACCCCGAACGGGTCTGGGGTACGGAATGAGCAGTTCTTC. Its translation: CASTPNGSGVRNEQFF.